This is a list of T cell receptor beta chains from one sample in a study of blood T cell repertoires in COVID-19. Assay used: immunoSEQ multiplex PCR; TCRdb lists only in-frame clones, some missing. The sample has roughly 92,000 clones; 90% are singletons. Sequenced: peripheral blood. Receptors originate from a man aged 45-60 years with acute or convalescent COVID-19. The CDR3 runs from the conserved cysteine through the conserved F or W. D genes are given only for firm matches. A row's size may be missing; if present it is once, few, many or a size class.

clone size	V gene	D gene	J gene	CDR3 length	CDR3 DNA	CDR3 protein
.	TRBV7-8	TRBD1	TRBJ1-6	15	TGTGCCAGCAGCTATCAGGACAGGGTTCGATCACCCCTCCACTTT	CASSYQDRVRSPLHF
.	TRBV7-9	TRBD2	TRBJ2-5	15	TGTGCCAGCAGCACTCGACTAGCGGGAGGTGAGACCCAGTACTTC	CASSTRLAGGETQYF
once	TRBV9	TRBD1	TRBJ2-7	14	TGTGCCAGCAGCCCCCCCGGGACAGTCTACGAGCAGTACTTC	CASSPPGTVYEQYF
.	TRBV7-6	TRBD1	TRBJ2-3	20	TGTGCCAGCAGCTTACCACAGGGGGTAGTGCGGGGACCTAGCACAGATACGCAGTATTTT	CASSLPQGVVRGPSTDTQYF
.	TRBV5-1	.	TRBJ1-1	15	TGCGCCAGCAGCTTGGCTAAGACAGAAGGCACTGAAGCTTTCTTT	CASSLAKTEGTEAFF
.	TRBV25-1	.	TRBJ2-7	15	TGTGCCAGCAGTGAGGGTAACAGGGCCCCCTACGAGCAGTACTTC	CASSEGNRAPYEQYF
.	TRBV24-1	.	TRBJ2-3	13	TGTGCCACCAGCCGGGACAAAACAGATACGCAGTATTTT	CATSRDKTDTQYF
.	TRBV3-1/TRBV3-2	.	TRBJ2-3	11	TGTGCCAGCGGTGCAGCAGATACGCAGTATTTT	CASGAADTQYF
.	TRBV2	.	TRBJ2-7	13	TGTGCCAGCTTAGACGGGGGTAACGACGAGCAGTACTTC	CASLDGGNDEQYF
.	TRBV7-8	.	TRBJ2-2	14	TGTGCCAGCAGCTTAGGAGGGTCCCCCGGGGAGCTGTTTTTT	CASSLGGSPGELFF
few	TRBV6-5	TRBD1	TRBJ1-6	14	TGTGCCAGCACCCCCCAGGGGGATAATTCACCCCTCCACTTT	CASTPQGDNSPLHF
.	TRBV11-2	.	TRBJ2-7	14	TGTGCCAGCAGCGCGGGACCAGGAATATACGAGCAGTACTTC	CASSAGPGIYEQYF
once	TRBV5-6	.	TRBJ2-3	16	TGTGCCAGCAGTCGTTTGGGCTCTCCCTCCCCAGATACGCAGTATTTT	CASSRLGSPSPDTQYF
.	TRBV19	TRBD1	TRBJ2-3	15	TGTGCCAGTAGTAACCCGGACAGGATCCAAGATACGCAGTATTTT	CASSNPDRIQDTQYF
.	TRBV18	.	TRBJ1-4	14	TGTGCCAGCTCACCCGGACAGCCAAATGAAAAACTGTTTTTT	CASSPGQPNEKLFF
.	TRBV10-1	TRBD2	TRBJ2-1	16	TGCGCCAGCAGTGAGTCGAGGACTAGCGGGAGCAATGAGCAGTTCTTC	CASSESRTSGSNEQFF
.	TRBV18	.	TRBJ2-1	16	TGTGCCAGCTCACCCGTCCCGGGAGAGACCTACAATGAGCAGTTCTTC	CASSPVPGETYNEQFF
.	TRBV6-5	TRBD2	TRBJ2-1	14	TGTGCCAGCACAGGACTAGCGGTCTCCTGGGGGCAGTTCTTC	CASTGLAVSWGQFF
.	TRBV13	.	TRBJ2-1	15	TGTGCCAGCAGCGGAACAGGGAACTCCTACAATGAGCAGTTCTTC	CASSGTGNSYNEQFF
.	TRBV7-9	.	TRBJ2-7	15	TGTGCCAGCAGCTTAGTCGGGGGAGTTGAGCACGAGCAGTACTTC	CASSLVGGVEHEQYF
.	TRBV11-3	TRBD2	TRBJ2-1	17	TGTGCCAGCAGCTTAAATGGGGGTCTAGCGGGAGACAATGAGCAGTTCTTC	CASSLNGGLAGDNEQFF
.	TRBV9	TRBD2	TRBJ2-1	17	TGTGCCAGCAGCGCTCCACGAATGGGGAGGGCGGGCAATGAGCAGTTCTTC	CASSAPRMGRAGNEQFF
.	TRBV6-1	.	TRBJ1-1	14	TGTGCCAGCATCGCGAGGGGGATGAACACTGAAGCTTTCTTT	CASIARGMNTEAFF
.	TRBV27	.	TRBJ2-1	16	TGTGCCAGCGGATACCAGGGGTTAAGCTCCTACAATGAGCAGTTCTTC	CASGYQGLSSYNEQFF
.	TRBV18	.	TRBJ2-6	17	TGTGCCAGCTCACCACCGTTGGGCGGGGTCGGGGCCAACGTCCTGACTTTC	CASSPPLGGVGANVLTF
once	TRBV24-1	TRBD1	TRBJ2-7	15	TGTGCCACCAGTGACCCGGGACAGGGGGACGACGAGCAGTACTTC	CATSDPGQGDDEQYF
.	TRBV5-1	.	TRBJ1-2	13	TGCGCCAGCAGCTCAGGGGAACGGTATGGCTACACCTTC	CASSSGERYGYTF
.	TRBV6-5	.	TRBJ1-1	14	TGTGCCAGCAGTTACTCTCAGGGGTGGACTGAAGCTTTCTTT	CASSYSQGWTEAFF
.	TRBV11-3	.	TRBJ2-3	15	TGTGCCAGCAGCTTAAGGCGGACTTCCATGGATACGCAGTATTTT	CASSLRRTSMDTQYF
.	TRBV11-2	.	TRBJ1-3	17	TGTGCCAGCAGCTCTATATACCCCCAAGAGATTGGAAACACCATATATTTT	CASSSIYPQEIGNTIYF
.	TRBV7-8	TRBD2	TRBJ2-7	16	TGTGCCAGCAGCTTTGGAGCGGGAGCGGCCGGCTACGAGCAGTACTTC	CASSFGAGAAGYEQYF
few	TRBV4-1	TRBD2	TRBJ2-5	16	TGCGCCAGCAGCCATCTAGCGGGAGGGTACCAAGAGACCCAGTACTTC	CASSHLAGGYQETQYF
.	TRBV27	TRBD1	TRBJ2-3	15	TGTGCCAGCAACAGGGACAGATATCTCACAGATACGCAGTATTTT	CASNRDRYLTDTQYF
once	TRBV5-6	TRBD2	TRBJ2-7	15	TGTGCCAGCAGCTTGATTACTAGCGGGACGGGCGAGCAGTACTTC	CASSLITSGTGEQYF
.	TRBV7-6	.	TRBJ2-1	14	TGTGCCAGCAGCTTAGGAGGGGGCTACAATGAGCAGTTCTTC	CASSLGGGYNEQFF
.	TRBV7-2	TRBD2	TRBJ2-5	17	TGTGCCAGCAGCCCGTCGAGAGCGGGAGGCCGAGGAGAGACCCAGTACTTC	CASSPSRAGGRGETQYF
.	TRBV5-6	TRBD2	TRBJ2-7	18	TGTGCCAGCAGCTTGGATGGGGCGGGAGGAACTTCGGGCTACGAGCAGTACTTC	CASSLDGAGGTSGYEQYF